A single T cell receptor (beta chain) is shown here with its context. The data stem from a study of blood T cell repertoires in COVID-19. Study-wide context: Some COVID-19 samples were acute and others convalescent; all came from the United States, Italy and Spain.

How the authors handled the data: How many nucleated cells were present was estimated from reference gene primer amplification. This table comes from immunoSEQ multiplex PCR, and its TCRdb copy is limited to in-frame clones, with some not included. That table furnishes V, J and clone size, whereas the DNA furnished D and trimming. There are about 70,000 clones in the sample; 88% occur only once, and over 6% lies in the top ten. This CDR3 region has 16 residues. V gave up 6 bases and J gave up 6 bases; unmatched junction bases: 11. The germline V gene encodes CDR1 MNHNS and CDR2 SASEGT. The chain recombines TRBV6-1 with TRBJ2-1; TRBD2 matches 10 bases. The sample consisted of peripheral blood. This TCR was recovered from a woman aged 65 to 85 with acute or convalescent COVID-19. CDR3 region: CASSERLAGVGNEQFF. CDR3 nucleotide sequence: TGTGCCAGCAGCGAAAGGCTAGCGGGAGTGGGCAATGAGCAGTTCTTC.